This T cell receptor beta chain was sequenced in a study of blood T cell repertoires in COVID-19. There are 12 residues in the CDR3. Trimming took off 1 base at V and 8 bases at J, with 8 bases between the two ends. The germline gives CDR1 MNHEY, CDR2 SMNVEV (reference sequence). Sequenced by immunoSEQ multiplex PCR; TCRdb stores in-frame clones only, minus some. The sample lists 84,000 or so clones; approximately 80% were seen once. This chain links TRBV27 with TRBJ1-2; D remains unclear. Specimen: peripheral blood. This TCR derives from a man aged 70 or older with COVID-19, enrolled during active disease. CDR3 protein: CASSLYGKGYTF. The DNA for the CDR3 is TGTGCCAGCAGTTTATATGGCAAGGGCTACACCTTC.